The source of this T cell receptor (beta chain) is a study of Graves' ophthalmopathy and Graves' hyperthyroidism. The germline V gene has CDR1 MNHEY and CDR2 SVGAGI. Trimming pared 0 bases from V and 2 bases from J, leaving 7 bases between. The CDR3 extends over 15 amino acids. There are many counts of this clonotype. Amplification from RNA transcripts yielded the TCR beta CDR3 regions. First-round RT-PCR used HTBI primers; second-round multiplex PCR followed. From the multiplex PCR reads, TCRdb called clonotypes with MiXCR, one entry per CDR3 protein. The profile shows hundreds of thousands of distinct CDR3 sequences, 22% of them singletons. Being free of ophthalmopathy for 18 months of follow-up defined stable hyperthyroidism. Eligible hyperthyroidism cases comprised new diagnoses of under 2 months' duration in individuals aged 18 to 65. An approximately 9.8 ml volume of fresh peripheral blood provided the PBMCs.

The chain links TRBV6-5 to TRBJ2-2; a possible D gene is TRBD2 (6 bases). The TCR comes from a woman aged 18 to 35 with stable Graves' hyperthyroidism. Some clones in this sample may be carry-over from other donors' samples. Sequenced: peripheral blood. As DNA, the CDR3 is TGTGCCAGCAGTTACTCGGGAGGAAACACCGGGGAGCTGTTTTTT. This codes for CASSYSGGNTGELFF.